This T cell receptor (beta chain) was identified during a study of early T cells in non-severe SARS-CoV-2 infection. Study-wide context: The chains were unpaired, and the sequenced material was bulk RNA from unsorted whole blood.

cDNA molecules, individually, were tagged with unique molecular identifiers. A single record per CDR3 protein comes from TCRdb applying MiXCR to the 5' RACE reads. Of 75,000 to 100,000 distinct CDR3 sequences listed, 16% were seen once; the top ten hold roughly 1.3%. The CDR3 runs 14 residues. The V end lost 7 bases, the J end lost 2 bases, and 12 bases lay between the germline ends. Sequences were obtained from whole blood. This TCR was recovered from an adult who was a healthcare worker with PCR-confirmed SARS-CoV-2 infection or an uninfected control (not recorded which). The V call is TRBV12-3 or TRBV12-4, the J call TRBJ1-3; possibly TRBD1 for D (6 bases). The CDR3 is CASTLGAPGNTIYF. CDR3 sequence (DNA): TGTGCCAGCACCTTGGGGGCGCCTGGAAACACCATATATTTT.